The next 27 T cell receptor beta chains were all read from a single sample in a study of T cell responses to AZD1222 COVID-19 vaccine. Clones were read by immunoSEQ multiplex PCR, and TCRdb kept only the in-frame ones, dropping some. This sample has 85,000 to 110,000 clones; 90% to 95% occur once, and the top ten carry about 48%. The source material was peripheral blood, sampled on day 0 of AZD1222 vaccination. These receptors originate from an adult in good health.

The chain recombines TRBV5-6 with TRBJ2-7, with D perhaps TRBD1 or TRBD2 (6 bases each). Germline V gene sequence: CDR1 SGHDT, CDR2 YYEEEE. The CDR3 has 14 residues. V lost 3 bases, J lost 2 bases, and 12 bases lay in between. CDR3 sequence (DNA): TGTGCCAGCAGCTCCACGGGGGCGGCCTACGAGCAGTACTTC. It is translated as CASSSTGAAYEQYF. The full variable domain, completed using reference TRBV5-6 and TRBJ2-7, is DAGVTQSPTHLIKTRGQQVTLRCSPKSGHDTVSWYQQALGQGPQFIFQYYEEEERQRGNFPDRFSGHQFPNYSSELNVNALLLGDSALYLCASSSTGAAYEQYFGPGTRLTVT.

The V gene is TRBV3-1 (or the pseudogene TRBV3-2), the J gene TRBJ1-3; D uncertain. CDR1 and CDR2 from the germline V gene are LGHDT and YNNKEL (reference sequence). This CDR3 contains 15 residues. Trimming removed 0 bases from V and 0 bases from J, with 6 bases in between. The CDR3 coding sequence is TGTGCCAGCAGCCAAGAGCGGACCTCTGGAAACACCATATATTTT. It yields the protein CASSQERTSGNTIYF.

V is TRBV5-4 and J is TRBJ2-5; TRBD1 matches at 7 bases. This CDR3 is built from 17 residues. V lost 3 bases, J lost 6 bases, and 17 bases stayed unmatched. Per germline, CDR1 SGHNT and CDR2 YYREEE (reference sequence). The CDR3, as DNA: TGTGCCAGCAGCTCCTATCCTGGGACAGATAACTCAAAGACCCAGTACTTC. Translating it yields CASSSYPGTDNSKTQYF.

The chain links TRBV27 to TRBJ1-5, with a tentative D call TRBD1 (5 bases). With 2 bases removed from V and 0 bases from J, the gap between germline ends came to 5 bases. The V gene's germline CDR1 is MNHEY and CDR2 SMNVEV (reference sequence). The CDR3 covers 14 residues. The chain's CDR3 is CASSLQGSNQPQHF. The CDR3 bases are TGTGCCAGCAGTTTACAGGGTAGCAATCAGCCCCAGCATTTT.

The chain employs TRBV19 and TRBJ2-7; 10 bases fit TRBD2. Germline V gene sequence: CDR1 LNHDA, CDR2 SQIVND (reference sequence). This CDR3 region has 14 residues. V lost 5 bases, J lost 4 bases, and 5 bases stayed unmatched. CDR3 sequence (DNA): TGTGCCAGTAGTTCGAGGACTAGCGGTTACGAGCAGTACTTC. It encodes CASSSRTSGYEQYF.

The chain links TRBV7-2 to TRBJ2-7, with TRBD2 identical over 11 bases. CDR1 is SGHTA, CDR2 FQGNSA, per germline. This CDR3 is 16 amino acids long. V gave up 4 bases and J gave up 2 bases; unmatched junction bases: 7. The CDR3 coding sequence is TGTGCCAGCAGCTATGGAGGGACTAGCGGAACCTACGAGCAGTACTTC. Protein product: CASSYGGTSGTYEQYF.

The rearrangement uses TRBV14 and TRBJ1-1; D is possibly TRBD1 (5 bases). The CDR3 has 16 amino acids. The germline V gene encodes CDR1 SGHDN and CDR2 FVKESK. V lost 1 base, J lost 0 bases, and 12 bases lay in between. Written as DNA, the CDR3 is TGTGCCAGCAGCCAAGCGGGGAGGGGAGTGAACACTGAAGCTTTCTTT. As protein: CASSQAGRGVNTEAFF.

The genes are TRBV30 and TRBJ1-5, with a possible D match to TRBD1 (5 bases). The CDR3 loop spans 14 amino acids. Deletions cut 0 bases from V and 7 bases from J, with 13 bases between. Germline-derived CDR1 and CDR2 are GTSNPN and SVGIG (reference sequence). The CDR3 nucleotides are TGTGCCTGGAGTGTAGTAGGGGCCGGCCAGCCCCAGCATTTT. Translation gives CAWSVVGAGQPQHF.

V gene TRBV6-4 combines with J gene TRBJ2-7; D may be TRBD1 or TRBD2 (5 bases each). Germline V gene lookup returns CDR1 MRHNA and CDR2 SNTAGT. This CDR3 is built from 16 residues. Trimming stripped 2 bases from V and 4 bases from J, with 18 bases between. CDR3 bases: TGTGCCAGCAGTGACAAGGACCCCGGGGCAATTTACGAGCAGTACTTC. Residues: CASSDKDPGAIYEQYF.

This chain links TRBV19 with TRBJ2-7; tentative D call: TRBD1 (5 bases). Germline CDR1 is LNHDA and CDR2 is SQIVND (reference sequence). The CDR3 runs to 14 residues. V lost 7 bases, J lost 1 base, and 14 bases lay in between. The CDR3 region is CASTQTVESYEQYF. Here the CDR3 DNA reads TGTGCCAGTACCCAGACAGTTGAATCCTACGAGCAGTACTTC.

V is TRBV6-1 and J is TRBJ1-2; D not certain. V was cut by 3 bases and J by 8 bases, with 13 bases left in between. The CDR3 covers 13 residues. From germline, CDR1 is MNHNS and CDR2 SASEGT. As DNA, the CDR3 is TGTGCCAGCAGTGAGGGAGAACGTTCGGGCTACACCTTC. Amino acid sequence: CASSEGERSGYTF.

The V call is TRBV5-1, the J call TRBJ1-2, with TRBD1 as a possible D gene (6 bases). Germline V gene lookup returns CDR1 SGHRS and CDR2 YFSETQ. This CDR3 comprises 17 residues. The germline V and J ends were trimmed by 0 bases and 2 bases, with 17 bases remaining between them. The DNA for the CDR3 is TGCGCCAGCAGCTTGGTTGCCAGGGGTGATCTAAACTATGGCTACACCTTC. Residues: CASSLVARGDLNYGYTF.

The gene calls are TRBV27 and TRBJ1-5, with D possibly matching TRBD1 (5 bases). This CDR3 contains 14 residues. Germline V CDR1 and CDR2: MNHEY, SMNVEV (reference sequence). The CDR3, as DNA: TGTGAATCTTCAGGGAAGACTAGCAATCAGCCCCAGCATTTT. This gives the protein CESSGKTSNQPQHF.

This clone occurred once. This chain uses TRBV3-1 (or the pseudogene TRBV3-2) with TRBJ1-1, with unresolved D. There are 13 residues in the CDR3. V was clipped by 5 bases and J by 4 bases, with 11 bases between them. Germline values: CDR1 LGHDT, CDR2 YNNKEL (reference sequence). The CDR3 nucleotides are TGTGCCAGCAGCGGCTCAATTCGCACTGAAGCTTTCTTT. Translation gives CASSGSIRTEAFF.

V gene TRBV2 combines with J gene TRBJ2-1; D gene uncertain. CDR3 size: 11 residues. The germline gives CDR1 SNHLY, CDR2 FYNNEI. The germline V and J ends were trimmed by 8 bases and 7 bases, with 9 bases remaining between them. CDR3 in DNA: TGTGCCAGCGGTTTCGGTAATGAGCAGTTCTTC. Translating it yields CASGFGNEQFF.

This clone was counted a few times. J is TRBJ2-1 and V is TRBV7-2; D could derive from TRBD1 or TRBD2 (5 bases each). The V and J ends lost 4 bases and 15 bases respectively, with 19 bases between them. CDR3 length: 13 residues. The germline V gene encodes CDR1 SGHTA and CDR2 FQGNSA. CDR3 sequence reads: CASSSERGRTGFF. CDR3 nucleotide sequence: TGTGCCAGCAGCTCCGAACGGGGACGAACCGGGTTCTTC. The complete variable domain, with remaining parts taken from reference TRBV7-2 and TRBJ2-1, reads GAGVSQSPSNKVTEKGKDVELRCDPISGHTALYWYRQSLGQGLEFLIYFQGNSAPDKSGLPSDRFSAERTGGSVSTLTIQRTQQEDSAVYLCASSSERGRTGFFGPGTRLTVL.

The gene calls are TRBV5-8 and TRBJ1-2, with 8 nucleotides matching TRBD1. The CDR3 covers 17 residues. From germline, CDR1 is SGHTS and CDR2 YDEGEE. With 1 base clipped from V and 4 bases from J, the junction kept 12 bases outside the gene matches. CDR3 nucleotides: TGTGCCAGCAGCTTGAGGAGACAGGGGTCTCTACGCTATGGCTACACCTTC. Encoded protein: CASSLRRQGSLRYGYTF.

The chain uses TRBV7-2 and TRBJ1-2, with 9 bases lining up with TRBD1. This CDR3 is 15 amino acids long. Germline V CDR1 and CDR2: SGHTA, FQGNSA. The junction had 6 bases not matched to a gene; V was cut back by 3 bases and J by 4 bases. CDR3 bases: TGTGCCAGCAGCTTGGGACAGGGAACCCCCTATGGCTACACCTTC. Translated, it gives CASSLGQGTPYGYTF.

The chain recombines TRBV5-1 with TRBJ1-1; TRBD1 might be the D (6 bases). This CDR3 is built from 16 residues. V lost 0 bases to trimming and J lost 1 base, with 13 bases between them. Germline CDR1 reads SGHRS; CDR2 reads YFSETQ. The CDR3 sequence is CASSLGQGMENTEAFF. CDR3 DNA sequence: TGCGCCAGCAGCTTGGGGCAGGGGATGGAGAACACTGAAGCTTTCTTT.

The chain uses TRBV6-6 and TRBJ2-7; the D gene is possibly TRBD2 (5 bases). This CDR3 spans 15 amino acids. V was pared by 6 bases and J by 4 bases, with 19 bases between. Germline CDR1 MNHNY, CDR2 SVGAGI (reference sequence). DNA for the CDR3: TGTGCCAGCAGCCCCGTACGAGACGGGAATTACGAGCAGTACTTC. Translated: CASSPVRDGNYEQYF.

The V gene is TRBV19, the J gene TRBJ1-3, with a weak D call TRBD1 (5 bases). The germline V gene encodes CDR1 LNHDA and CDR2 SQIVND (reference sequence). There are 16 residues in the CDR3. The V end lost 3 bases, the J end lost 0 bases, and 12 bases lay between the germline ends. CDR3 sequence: CASSIQGAHSGNTIYF. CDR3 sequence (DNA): TGTGCCAGTAGTATTCAGGGCGCGCACTCTGGAAACACCATATATTTT.

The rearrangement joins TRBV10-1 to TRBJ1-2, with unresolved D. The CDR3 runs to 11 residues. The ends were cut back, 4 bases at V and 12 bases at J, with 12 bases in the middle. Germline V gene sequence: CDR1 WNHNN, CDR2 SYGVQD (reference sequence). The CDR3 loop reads CASSGGTADTF. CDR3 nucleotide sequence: TGCGCCAGCAGTGGCGGAACGGCAGACACCTTC.

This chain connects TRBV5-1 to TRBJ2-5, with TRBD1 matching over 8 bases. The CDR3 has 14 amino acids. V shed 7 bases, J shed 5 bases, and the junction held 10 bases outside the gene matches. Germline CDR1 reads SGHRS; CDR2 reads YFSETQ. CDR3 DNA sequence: TGCGCCAGCGCGACAGGGGTAGTCCGGGAGACCCAGTACTTC. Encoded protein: CASATGVVRETQYF.

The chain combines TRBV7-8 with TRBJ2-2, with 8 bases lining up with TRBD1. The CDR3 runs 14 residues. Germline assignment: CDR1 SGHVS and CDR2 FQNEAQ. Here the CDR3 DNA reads TGTGCTTCACTCCAGGGGGCTTACACCGGGGAGCTGTTTTTT. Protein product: CASLQGAYTGELFF.

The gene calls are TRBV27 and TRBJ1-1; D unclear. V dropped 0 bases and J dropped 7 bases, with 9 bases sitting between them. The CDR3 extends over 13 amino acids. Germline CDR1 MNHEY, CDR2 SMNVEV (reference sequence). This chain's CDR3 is CASSLSATNEAFF. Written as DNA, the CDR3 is TGTGCCAGCAGTTTATCGGCCACGAATGAAGCTTTCTTT.

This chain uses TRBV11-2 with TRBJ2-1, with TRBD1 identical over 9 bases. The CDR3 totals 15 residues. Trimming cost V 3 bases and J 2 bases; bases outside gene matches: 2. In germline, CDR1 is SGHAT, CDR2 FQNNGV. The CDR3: CASSFGTGPYNEQFF. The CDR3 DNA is TGTGCCAGCAGCTTCGGGACAGGGCCCTACAATGAGCAGTTCTTC.

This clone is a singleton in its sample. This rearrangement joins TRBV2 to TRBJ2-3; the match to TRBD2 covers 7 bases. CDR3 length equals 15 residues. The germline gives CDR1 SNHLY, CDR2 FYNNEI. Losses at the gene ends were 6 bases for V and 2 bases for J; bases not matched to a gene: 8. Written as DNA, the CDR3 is TGTGCCAGCAGCCGCACTAGCGTTGCCACAGATACGCAGTATTTT. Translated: CASSRTSVATDTQYF.